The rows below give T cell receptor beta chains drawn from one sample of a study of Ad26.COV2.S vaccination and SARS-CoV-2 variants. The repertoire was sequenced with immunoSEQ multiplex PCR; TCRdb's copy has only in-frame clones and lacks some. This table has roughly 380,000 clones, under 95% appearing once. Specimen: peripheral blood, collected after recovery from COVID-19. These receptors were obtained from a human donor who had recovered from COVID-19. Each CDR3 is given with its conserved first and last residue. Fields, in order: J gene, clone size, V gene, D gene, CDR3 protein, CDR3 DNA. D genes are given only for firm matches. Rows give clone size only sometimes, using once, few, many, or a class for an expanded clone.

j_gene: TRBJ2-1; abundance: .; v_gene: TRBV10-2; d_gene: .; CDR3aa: CASNGGGYNEQFF; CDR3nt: TGCGCCAGCAATGGCGGAGGCTACAATGAGCAGTTCTTC
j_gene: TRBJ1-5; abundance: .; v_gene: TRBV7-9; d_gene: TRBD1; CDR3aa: CASSLAGQGEGQPQHF; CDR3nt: TGTGCCAGCAGCTTAGCGGGACAGGGGGAAGGTCAGCCCCAGCATTTT
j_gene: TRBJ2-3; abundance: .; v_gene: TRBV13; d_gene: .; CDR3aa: CASSGGTDTQYF; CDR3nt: TGTGCCAGCAGCGGGGGCACAGATACGCAGTATTTT
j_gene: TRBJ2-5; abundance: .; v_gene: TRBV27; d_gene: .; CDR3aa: CASSLSSSERETQYF; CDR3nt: TGTGCCAGCAGTTTATCATCCAGCGAGCGGGAGACCCAGTACTTC
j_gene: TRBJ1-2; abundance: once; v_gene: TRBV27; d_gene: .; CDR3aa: CASSPTGLYGYTF; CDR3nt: TGTGCCAGCAGTCCAACCGGGCTATATGGCTACACCTTC
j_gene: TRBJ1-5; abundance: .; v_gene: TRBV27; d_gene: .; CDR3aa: CASSLYSGSGNQPQHF; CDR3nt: TGTGCCAGCAGTTTATATTCAGGGTCCGGCAATCAGCCCCAGCATTTT
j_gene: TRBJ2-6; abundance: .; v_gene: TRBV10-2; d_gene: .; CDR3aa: CASSDAPGANVLTF; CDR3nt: TGCGCCAGCAGTGACGCCCCTGGGGCCAACGTCCTGACTTTC
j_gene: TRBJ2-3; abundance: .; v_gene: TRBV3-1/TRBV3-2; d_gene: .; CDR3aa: CASSPQGWDTQYF; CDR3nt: TGTGCCAGCAGCCCCCAGGGATGGGATACGCAGTATTTT
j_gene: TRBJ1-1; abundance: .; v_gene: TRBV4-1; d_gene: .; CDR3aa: CASSQDGQGGTEAFF; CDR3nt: TGCGCCAGCAGCCAAGATGGGCAGGGCGGCACTGAAGCTTTCTTT
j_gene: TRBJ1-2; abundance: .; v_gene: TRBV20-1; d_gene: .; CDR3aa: CSAQEGLGYTF; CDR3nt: TGCAGTGCCCAAGAGGGCCTTGGCTACACCTTC
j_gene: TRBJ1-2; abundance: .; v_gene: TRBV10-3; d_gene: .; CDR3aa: CAIPARGDIYGYTF; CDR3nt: TGTGCCATCCCCGCGAGAGGGGACATCTATGGCTACACCTTC
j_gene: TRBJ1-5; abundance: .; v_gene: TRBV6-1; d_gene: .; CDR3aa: CASSETVNQPQHF; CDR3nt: TGTGCCAGCAGTGAAACGGTAAATCAGCCCCAGCATTTT
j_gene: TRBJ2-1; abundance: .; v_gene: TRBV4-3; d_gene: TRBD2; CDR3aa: CASSQDRGGNEQFF; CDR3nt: TGCGCCAGCAGCCAAGACCGGGGGGGGAATGAGCAGTTCTTC
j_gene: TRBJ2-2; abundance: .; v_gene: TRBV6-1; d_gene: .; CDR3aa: CASSEPGELFF; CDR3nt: TGTGCCAGCAGTGAACCCGGGGAGCTGTTTTTT
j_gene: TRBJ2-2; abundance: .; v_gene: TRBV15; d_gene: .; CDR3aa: CATSRDRTANTGELFF; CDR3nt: TGTGCCACCAGCAGAGATAGGACGGCGAACACCGGGGAGCTGTTTTTT
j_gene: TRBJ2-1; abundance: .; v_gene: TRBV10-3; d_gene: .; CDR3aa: CAISESGGWDEQFF; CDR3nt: TGTGCCATCAGTGAGTCGGGGGGATGGGATGAGCAGTTCTTC
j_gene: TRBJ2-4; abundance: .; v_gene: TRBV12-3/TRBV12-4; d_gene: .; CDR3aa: CASSLRVENIQYF; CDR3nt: TGTGCCAGCAGTTTAAGGGTGGAAAACATTCAGTACTTC
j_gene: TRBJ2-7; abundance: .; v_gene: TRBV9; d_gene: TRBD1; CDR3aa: CASSGTGSGWQYF; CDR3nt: TGTGCCAGCAGCGGGACAGGGTCTGGTTGGCAGTACTTC
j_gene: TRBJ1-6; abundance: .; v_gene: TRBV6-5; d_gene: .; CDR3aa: CASSYLLKDSPLHF; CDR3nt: TGTGCCAGCAGTTACCTCCTCAAGGATTCACCCCTCCACTTT
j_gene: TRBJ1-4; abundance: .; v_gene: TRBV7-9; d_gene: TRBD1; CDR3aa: CASSERDSNEKLFF; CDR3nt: TGTGCCAGCAGCGAAAGGGACAGTAATGAAAAACTGTTTTTT
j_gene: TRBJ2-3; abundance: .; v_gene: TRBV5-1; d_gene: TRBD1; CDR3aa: CASSRGRGGRTDTQYF; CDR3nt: TGCGCCAGCAGCCGGGGTAGAGGGGGCCGAACAGATACGCAGTATTTT
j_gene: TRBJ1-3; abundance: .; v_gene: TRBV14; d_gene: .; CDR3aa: CASSPRSGGTGNTIYF; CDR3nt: TGTGCCAGCAGCCCCCGTTCGGGGGGCACTGGAAACACCATATATTTT
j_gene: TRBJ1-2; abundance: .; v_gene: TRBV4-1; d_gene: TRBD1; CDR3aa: CASSLPGTGEGYTF; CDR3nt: TGCGCCAGCAGTCTTCCCGGGACAGGGGAGGGCTACACCTTC
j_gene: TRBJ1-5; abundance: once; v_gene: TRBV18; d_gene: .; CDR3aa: CASSPQDWQPQHF; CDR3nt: TGTGCCAGCTCACCTCAGGATTGGCAGCCCCAGCATTTT
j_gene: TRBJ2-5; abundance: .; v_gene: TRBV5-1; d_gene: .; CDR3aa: CASSLAAQETQYF; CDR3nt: TGCGCCAGCAGCTTGGCGGCACAAGAGACCCAGTACTTC
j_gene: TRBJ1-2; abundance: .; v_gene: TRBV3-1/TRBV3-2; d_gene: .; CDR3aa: CASSQDRVTYGYTF; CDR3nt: TGTGCCAGCAGCCAAGACCGGGTAACCTATGGCTACACCTTC
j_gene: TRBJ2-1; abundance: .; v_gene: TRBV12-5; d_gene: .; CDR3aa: CASGLVPPAGEQFF; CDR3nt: TGTGCTAGTGGTTTGGTACCCCCCGCAGGGGAGCAGTTCTTC
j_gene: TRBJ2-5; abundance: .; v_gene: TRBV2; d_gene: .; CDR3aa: CATREETQYF; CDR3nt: TGTGCCACCCGCGAGGAGACCCAGTACTTC
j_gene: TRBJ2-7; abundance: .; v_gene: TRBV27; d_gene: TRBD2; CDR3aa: CASRLKELAGGNYEQYF; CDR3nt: TGTGCCAGCAGATTAAAGGAATTAGCGGGGGGGAACTACGAGCAGTACTTC
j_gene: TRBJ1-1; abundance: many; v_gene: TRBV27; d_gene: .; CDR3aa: CASIEDSGSTEAFF; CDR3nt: TGTGCCAGCATCGAGGACAGTGGGAGCACTGAAGCTTTCTTT
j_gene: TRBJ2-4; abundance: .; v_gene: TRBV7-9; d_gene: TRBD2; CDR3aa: CASSLRGGPNIQYF; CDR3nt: TGTGCCAGCAGCCTGCGGGGGGGCCCCAACATTCAGTACTTC
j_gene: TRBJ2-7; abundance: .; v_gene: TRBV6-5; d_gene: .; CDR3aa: CASSYSISGLTYEQYF; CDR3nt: TGTGCCAGCAGTTACTCGATATCAGGGCTTACCTACGAGCAGTACTTC
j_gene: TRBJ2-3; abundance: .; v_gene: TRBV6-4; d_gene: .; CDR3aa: CASRPSGLSTDTQYF; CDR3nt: TGTGCCAGCAGGCCGTCGGGACTTAGCACAGATACGCAGTATTTT
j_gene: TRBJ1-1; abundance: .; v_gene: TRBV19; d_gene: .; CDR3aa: CASSRVFGTVNTEAFF; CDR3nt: TGTGCCAGTAGCCGGGTCTTCGGGACGGTGAACACTGAAGCTTTCTTT
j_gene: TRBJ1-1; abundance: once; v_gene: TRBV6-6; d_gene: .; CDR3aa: CASRADLNTEAFF; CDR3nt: TGTGCCAGCCGCGCGGACTTGAACACTGAAGCTTTCTTT
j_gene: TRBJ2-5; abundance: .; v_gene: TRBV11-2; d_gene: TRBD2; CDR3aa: CASSLDHSGGSSGGETQYF; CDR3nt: TGTGCCAGCAGCTTAGATCATAGCGGGGGATCCTCCGGGGGGGAGACCCAGTACTTC
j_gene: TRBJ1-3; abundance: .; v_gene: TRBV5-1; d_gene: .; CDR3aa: CASSNTNGNTIYF; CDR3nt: TGCGCCAGCAGCAACACAAATGGAAACACCATATATTTT
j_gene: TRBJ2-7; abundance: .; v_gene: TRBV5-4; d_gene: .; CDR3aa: CASSLFSREGPGEQYF; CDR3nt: TGTGCCAGCAGCTTGTTCTCCAGGGAAGGGCCCGGGGAGCAGTACTTC
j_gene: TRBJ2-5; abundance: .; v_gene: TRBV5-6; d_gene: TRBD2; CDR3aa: CASSGGQETQYF; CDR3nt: TGTGCTAGCAGCGGGGGCCAAGAGACCCAGTACTTC
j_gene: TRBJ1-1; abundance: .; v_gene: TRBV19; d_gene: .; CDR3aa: CASSMGGTAVGNTEAFF; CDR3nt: TGTGCCAGTAGTATGGGAGGTACGGCAGTAGGGAACACTGAAGCTTTCTTT
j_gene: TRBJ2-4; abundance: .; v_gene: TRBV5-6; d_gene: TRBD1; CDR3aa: CASSLGLSGQGDIQYF; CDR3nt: TGTGCCAGCAGCTTGGGGTTATCGGGACAGGGAGACATTCAGTACTTC